Below, 10 T cell receptor beta chains from the same sample are listed, as sequenced in a study of blood T cell repertoires in COVID-19. The table came from immunoSEQ multiplex PCR; TCRdb's copy has only in-frame clones and leaves some out. Of approximately 530,000 clones listed, 85% to 90% were seen once; the top ten hold around 8%. The sequenced sample was peripheral blood. The receptors derive from a woman between 50 and 59 years old with COVID-19, enrolled during active disease.

The chain links TRBV6-5 to TRBJ2-7, with 12 bases identical to TRBD1. Germline V lookup: CDR1 MNHEY, CDR2 SVGAGI. This CDR3 region has 16 residues. With 0 bases clipped from V and 2 bases from J, the junction kept 2 bases outside the gene matches. This CDR3 reads CASSYSGTGGAYEQYF. The CDR3 coding sequence is TGTGCCAGCAGTTACTCCGGGACAGGGGGCGCCTACGAGCAGTACTTC.

The V and J genes are TRBV11-3 and TRBJ2-1; 11 bases line up with TRBD1. CDR3 length: 15 amino acids. Germline V gene data show CDR1 as SGHNT and CDR2 as YENEEA. J gave up 2 bases and V 5 bases, and 2 bases lay outside the gene matches. This CDR3 reads CASSRTGGAYNEQFF. CDR3 sequence (DNA): TGTGCCAGCAGCAGGACAGGGGGCGCCTACAATGAGCAGTTCTTC. Full variable domain (remainder filled in from reference TRBV11-3 and TRBJ2-1): EAGVVQSPRYKIIEKKQPVAFWCNPISGHNTLYWYLQNLGQGPELLIRYENEEAVDDSQLPKDRFSAERLKGVDSTLKIQPAELGDSAVYLCASSRTGGAYNEQFFGPGTRLTVL.

The rearrangement links TRBV19 to TRBJ2-7, with TRBD1 identical over 7 bases. Germline lookup yields CDR1 LNHDA and CDR2 SQIVND (reference sequence). Germline trimming cut 5 bases from V and 2 bases from J; bases unmatched to any gene: 18. The CDR3 extends over 18 amino acids. The CDR3 DNA reads TGTGCCAGTAGTGCGCCATATTCCAGATCGACAGGGCCCTACGAGCAGTACTTC. This gives the protein CASSAPYSRSTGPYEQYF.

The V and J genes are TRBV30 and TRBJ1-1; 7 bases fit TRBD1. The V gene end was trimmed by 2 bases and the J gene end by 5 bases; junction bases not matched to a gene: 11. Germline V lookup: CDR1 GTSNPN, CDR2 SVGIG (reference sequence). This CDR3 is 15 amino acids long. DNA of the CDR3: TGTGCCTGGAGTTTCCCCACAGGGGTATGGACTGAAGCTTTCTTT. Amino acids: CAWSFPTGVWTEAFF.

V and J are TRBV6-5 and TRBJ2-6; weak D call: TRBD1 (6 bases). Trimming pared 11 bases from V and 4 bases from J, leaving 12 bases between. The CDR3 is 13 residues long. Germline V lookup: CDR1 MNHEY, CDR2 SVGAGI. The CDR3 DNA sequence: TGTGCCGTCACAGGGATCGGGGCCAACGTCCTGACTTTC. This codes for CAVTGIGANVLTF.

The J gene is TRBJ2-5, the V gene TRBV28, with a tentative D call TRBD1 (5 bases). The length of the CDR3 is 14 residues. With 7 bases removed from V and 0 bases from J, the gap between germline ends came to 12 bases. Germline CDR1 is MDHEN and CDR2 is SYDVKM. The CDR3 nucleotides read TGTGCCAGCACCTCCTGGGGCGACCAAGAGACCCAGTACTTC. This translates into CASTSWGDQETQYF.

This chain's CDR3 is CASSQARGPYEQYF. CDR3 coding DNA: TGTGCCAGCAGCCAAGCCAGGGGCCCCTACGAGCAGTACTTC. J is TRBJ2-7 and V is TRBV14, with TRBD1 as a possible D gene (6 bases). This CDR3 has 14 amino acids. Germline loops: CDR1 SGHDN, CDR2 FVKESK. V lost 1 base and J 2 bases, leaving 9 bases between the germline ends.

This clone was detected only once. The V gene is TRBV6-6, the J gene TRBJ2-3; 9 bases fit TRBD2. This CDR3 contains 16 residues. The ends lost 4 bases at V and 5 bases at J; junction bases unmatched: 10. Germline V gene lookup returns CDR1 MNHNY and CDR2 SVGAGI (reference sequence). The CDR3 spells CASSSSGALEEDTQYF. Written as DNA, the CDR3 is TGTGCCAGCAGTTCTAGCGGGGCCTTGGAAGAAGATACGCAGTATTTT.

The chain employs TRBV5-1 and TRBJ2-2; D is unresolved. The CDR3 is made up of 15 amino acids. Germline V gives CDR1 SGHRS, CDR2 YFSETQ. The V gene lost 0 bases and the J gene lost 5 bases, with 11 bases spanning the gap. In DNA, the CDR3 is TGCGCCAGCAGCTTGGAAGGCGGTGAAACCGGGGAGCTGTTTTTT. The encoded protein is CASSLEGGETGELFF.

In this sample, this clone turned up a few times. The gene calls are TRBV2 and TRBJ2-5; D perhaps matches TRBD2 (5 bases). Germline V CDR1 and CDR2: SNHLY, FYNNEI. The V end lost 7 bases, the J end lost 3 bases, and 12 bases lay between the germline ends. The CDR3 is 13 residues long. CDR3 loop: CASNEGGEETQYF. The CDR3 nucleotides read TGTGCCAGCAACGAGGGCGGCGAAGAGACCCAGTACTTC.